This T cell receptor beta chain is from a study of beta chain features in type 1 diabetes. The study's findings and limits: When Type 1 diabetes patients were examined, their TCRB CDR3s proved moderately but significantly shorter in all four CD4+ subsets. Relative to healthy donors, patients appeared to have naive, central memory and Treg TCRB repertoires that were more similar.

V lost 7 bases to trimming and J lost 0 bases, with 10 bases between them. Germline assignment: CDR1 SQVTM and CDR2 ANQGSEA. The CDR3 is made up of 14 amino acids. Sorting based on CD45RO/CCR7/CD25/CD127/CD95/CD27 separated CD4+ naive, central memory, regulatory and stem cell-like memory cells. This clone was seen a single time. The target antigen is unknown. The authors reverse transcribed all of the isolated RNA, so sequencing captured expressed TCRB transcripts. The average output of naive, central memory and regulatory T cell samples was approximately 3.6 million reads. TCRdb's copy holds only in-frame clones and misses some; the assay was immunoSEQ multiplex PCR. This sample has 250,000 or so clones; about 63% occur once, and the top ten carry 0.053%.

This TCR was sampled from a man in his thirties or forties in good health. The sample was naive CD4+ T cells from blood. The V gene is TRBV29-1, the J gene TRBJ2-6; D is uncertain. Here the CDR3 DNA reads TGCAGCGGTGGGTATGGCTCTGGGGCCAACGTCCTGACTTTC. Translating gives CSGGYGSGANVLTF.